These 29 T cell receptor beta chains came from one sample sequenced in a study of cytomegalovirus exposure and HLA in healthy donors. The PCR made use of 60 Vbeta and 13 Jbeta primers. Assay: immunoSEQ multiplex PCR; the TCRdb copy retains only in-frame clones and omits some. The data contain about 160,000 clones, roughly 77% of them singletons. The sequenced sample consisted of PBMCs. These receptor sequences come from a man in his fifties or sixties in good health and CMV-seropositive.

The chain combines TRBV10-2 with TRBJ2-5; weak D call: TRBD1 (5 bases). The V end lost 6 bases, the J end lost 5 bases, and 19 bases lay between the germline ends. The length of the CDR3 is 15 residues. Germline lookup yields CDR1 WSHSY and CDR2 SAAADI. The CDR3 spells CASRDRQIFGETQYF. CDR3 coding DNA: TGCGCCAGCAGAGACAGACAGATTTTTGGGGAGACCCAGTACTTC.

In this sample, this clone turned up a few times. The chain is built from TRBV6-1 and TRBJ1-1; D may be TRBD1 (5 bases). Trimming removed 4 bases from V and 0 bases from J, with 12 bases in between. This CDR3 has 15 amino acids. CDR1 and CDR2 (germline): MNHNS, SASEGT. In DNA form, the CDR3 reads TGTGCCAGCAGTGGGGGCGAATACATGAACACTGAAGCTTTCTTT. Translated, it gives CASSGGEYMNTEAFF.

The chain uses TRBV25-1 and TRBJ2-7, with 7 nucleotides matching TRBD1. There are 17 residues in the CDR3. From germline, CDR1 is MGHDK and CDR2 SYGVNS. V lost 4 bases, J lost 3 bases, and 15 bases stayed unmatched. Here the CDR3 reads CASSGEGTARSGYEQYF. In nucleotides, the CDR3 is TGTGCCAGCAGTGGGGAAGGGACAGCACGTTCGGGCTACGAGCAGTACTTC.

J is TRBJ2-1 and V is TRBV5-6; D is unresolved. The V gene lost 1 base and the J gene lost 4 bases, with 12 bases spanning the gap. CDR3 length: 15 residues. Germline-derived CDR1 and CDR2 are SGHDT and YYEEEE. The CDR3 sequence: CASSLTDAAYNEQFF. The CDR3 nucleotides are TGTGCCAGCAGCTTGACCGATGCCGCGTACAATGAGCAGTTCTTC.

The chain uses TRBV10-3 and TRBJ2-7; D is undetermined. CDR1 ENHRY and CDR2 SYGVKD come from the germline V gene. This CDR3 comprises 13 residues. Trimming removed 3 bases from V and 1 base from J, with 7 bases in between. The CDR3 region is CAISEFASYEQYF. The CDR3 DNA follows: TGTGCCATCAGTGAATTTGCGTCCTACGAGCAGTACTTC.

The chain uses TRBV7-2 and TRBJ2-1; 11 nucleotides align to TRBD2. V was clipped by 4 bases and J by 5 bases; unmatched bases: 4. Germline CDR1 and CDR2: SGHTA and FQGNSA. The CDR3 extends over 15 amino acids. Here the CDR3 DNA reads TGTGCCAGCAGCTGGATAGCGGGGGGGAACAATGAGCAGTTCTTC. Its protein is CASSWIAGGNNEQFF.

This clone was picked up one time. The V call is TRBV6-7, the J call TRBJ2-5, with TRBD1 matching over 8 bases. TRBV6-7 is labeled an ORF, and its function is uncertain. This CDR3 has 16 residues. Losses at the gene ends were 2 bases for V and 0 bases for J; bases not matched to a gene: 5. The CDR3 DNA reads as TGTGCCAGCAGTTACCCGGGACAGGTGTACCAAGAGACCCAGTACTTC. It specifies CASSYPGQVYQETQYF.

The chain links TRBV11-2 to TRBJ1-2; D might be TRBD1 (5 bases). This CDR3 region has 13 residues. The germline V gene has CDR1 SGHAT and CDR2 FQNNGV. V lost 6 bases and J 4 bases, leaving 12 bases between the germline ends. CDR3 in DNA: TGTGCCAGCAGTGACCAGGGATCCTATGGCTACACCTTC. Translation gives CASSDQGSYGYTF. Supplemented by reference TRBV11-2 and TRBJ1-2, the full variable domain reads EAGVAQSPRYKIIEKRQSVAFWCNPISGHATLYWYQQILGQGPKLLIQFQNNGVVDDSQLPKDRFSAERLKGVDSTLKIQPAKLEDSAVYLCASSDQGSYGYTFGSGTRLTVV.

The chain joins TRBV7-3 to TRBJ2-2, with 8 nucleotides matching TRBD2. The CDR3 covers 16 residues. Looked up from germline, CDR1 is SGHTA and CDR2 is FQGTGA. The V and J ends lost 6 bases and 8 bases, in that order; junction bases with no gene match: 14. This CDR3 reads CASRSQAGALTGELFF. The CDR3 nucleotides are TGTGCCAGCAGGTCGCAAGCGGGGGCTTTAACAGGGGAGCTGTTTTTT. Looking up the rest from reference TRBV7-3 and TRBJ2-2 gives the full variable domain: GAGVSQTPSNKVTEKGKYVELRCDPISGHTALYWYRQSLGQGPEFLIYFQGTGAADDSGLPNDRFFAVRPEGSVSTLKIQRTERGDSAVYLCASRSQAGALTGELFFGEGSRLTVL.

The genes are TRBV30 and TRBJ2-3; a weak D match, TRBD2 (6 bases). V lost 1 base and J 0 bases, leaving 11 bases between the germline ends. Germline loops: CDR1 GTSNPN, CDR2 SVGIG (reference sequence). The CDR3 is 15 residues long. The CDR3 here is CAWSEVGGSTDTQYF. CDR3 coding DNA: TGTGCCTGGAGTGAGGTGGGGGGTAGCACAGATACGCAGTATTTT.

As for this clone: Other DNA sequences in this specimen translate into the identical CDR3. The chain carries TRBV27 and TRBJ1-3; TRBD1 might be the D (6 bases). The CDR3 is 17 amino acids. Trimming took off 6 bases at V and 0 bases at J, with 18 bases between the two ends. Germline V CDR1 and CDR2: MNHEY, SMNVEV (reference sequence). CDR3 in amino acids: CASSAGTRQSSGNTIYF. In nucleotides, the CDR3 is TGTGCCAGCAGCGCCGGGACACGCCAGAGCTCTGGAAACACCATATATTTT.

V is TRBV9 and J is TRBJ1-6; TRBD1 might be the D (6 bases). The germline V and J ends were trimmed by 4 bases and 5 bases, with 16 bases remaining between them. This CDR3 is 16 amino acids long. Germline lookup yields CDR1 SGDLS and CDR2 YYNGEE. CDR3 region: CASSPSGQPNNSPLHF. The CDR3 DNA sequence: TGTGCCAGCAGCCCCAGCGGACAGCCAAATAATTCACCCCTCCACTTT.

The chain is built from TRBV7-6 and TRBJ2-7; TRBD1 agrees at 8 bases. The CDR3 sequence is 19 residues long. Germline CDR1 SGHVS, CDR2 FNYEAQ. V was pared by 2 bases and J by 5 bases, with 20 bases of the junction left unmatched. The CDR3 sequence is CASSLFVRTGTGGLDEQYF. The CDR3 coding sequence is TGTGCCAGCAGCTTATTCGTGAGGACCGGGACAGGAGGTTTGGACGAGCAGTACTTC.

The chain has TRBV5-6 and TRBJ2-7; 7 bases line up with TRBD1. V was clipped by 1 base and J by 4 bases; unmatched bases: 5. This CDR3 is 14 amino acids long. Germline assignment: CDR1 SGHDT and CDR2 YYEEEE. CDR3 amino acids: CASSLLQGSYEQYF. The DNA of the CDR3 is TGTGCCAGCAGCTTGTTACAGGGGAGTTACGAGCAGTACTTC. The full variable domain, rest sourced from reference TRBV5-6 and TRBJ2-7, is DAGVTQSPTHLIKTRGQQVTLRCSPKSGHDTVSWYQQALGQGPQFIFQYYEEEERQRGNFPDRFSGHQFPNYSSELNVNALLLGDSALYLCASSLLQGSYEQYFGPGTRLTVT.

V usage is TRBV27 and J usage is TRBJ2-5; the match to TRBD2 covers 9 bases. From germline, CDR1 is MNHEY and CDR2 SMNVEV (reference sequence). With 0 bases clipped from V and 4 bases from J, the junction kept 3 bases outside the gene matches. The CDR3 has 15 amino acids. This CDR3 reads CASSLSQTSGETQYF. CDR3 nucleotide sequence: TGTGCCAGCAGTTTATCGCAGACTAGCGGAGAGACCCAGTACTTC.

This clone came up a few times. The V and J genes are TRBV9 and TRBJ2-3; D unresolved. The CDR3 is 15 residues long. Germline CDR1 is SGDLS and CDR2 is YYNGEE. With 0 bases removed from V and 2 bases from J, the gap between germline ends came to 10 bases. This CDR3 reads CASSVDSRYTDTQYF. In DNA, the CDR3 is TGTGCCAGCAGCGTAGATAGTCGTTACACAGATACGCAGTATTTT.

The rearrangement links TRBV12-5 to TRBJ1-1; 9 bases agree with TRBD1. Germline CDR1 is LGHNT and CDR2 is FRNRAP. The CDR3 totals 15 residues. Trimming at V came to 6 bases and at J to 1 base, leaving 6 bases not matched to a gene. The CDR3: CASGRGQGTNTEAFF. The CDR3 nucleotides read TGTGCTAGTGGACGTGGACAGGGGACGAACACTGAAGCTTTCTTT.

To note about this clone: Other DNA sequences of this sample code for an identical CDR3. The chain combines TRBV25-1 with TRBJ1-6; 11 positions match TRBD1. The CDR3 runs 16 residues. Germline V gene sequence: CDR1 MGHDK, CDR2 SYGVNS. J lost 6 bases, V lost 3 bases, and 4 bases had no gene match. CDR3 residues: CASSEPGTGGNSPLHF. CDR3 DNA sequence: TGTGCCAGCAGTGAGCCCGGGACAGGGGGTAATTCACCCCTCCACTTT.

This clone has only a few counts. This chain links TRBV2 with TRBJ2-3; 7 bases line up with TRBD2. Per the germline V gene, CDR1 is SNHLY and CDR2 is FYNNEI. The V segment lost 2 bases and the J segment 2 bases; nucleotides outside the gene matches: 4. The CDR3 has 15 amino acids. The CDR3 DNA is TGTGCCAGCAGTGAACAGGGACTACACACAGATACGCAGTATTTT. Translated, it gives CASSEQGLHTDTQYF. The variable domain in full, with the rest retrieved from reference TRBV2 and TRBJ2-3, is EPEVTQTPSHQVTQMGQEVILRCVPISNHLYFYWYRQILGQKVEFLVSFYNNEISEKSEIFDDQFSVERPDGSNFTLKIRSTKLEDSAMYFCASSEQGLHTDTQYFGPGTRLTVL.

J is TRBJ1-3 and V is TRBV7-9; D ambiguous. CDR1 SEHNR and CDR2 FQNEAQ come from the germline V gene (reference sequence). Trimming pared 2 bases from V and 0 bases from J, leaving 11 bases between. This CDR3 comprises 16 residues. The CDR3 reads CASSLKQRSSGNTIYF. The CDR3 region has the DNA TGTGCCAGCAGCTTAAAGCAGAGGAGCTCTGGAAACACCATATATTTT.

The J gene is TRBJ2-7, the V gene TRBV5-6; perhaps TRBD2 as D (6 bases). This CDR3 is 15 amino acids long. V lost 0 bases to trimming and J lost 0 bases, with 10 bases between them. Looked up from germline, CDR1 is SGHDT and CDR2 is YYEEEE. This CDR3 reads CASSLEEGISYEQYF. The CDR3 bases are TGTGCCAGCAGCTTGGAGGAGGGTATCTCCTACGAGCAGTACTTC.

The table lists this clone with a few counts. The V and J genes are TRBV6-5 and TRBJ2-1; 7 nucleotides agree with TRBD2. The trim removed 2 bases at V and 7 bases at J, leaving 8 bases unmatched. CDR3 length: 15 amino acids. Germline V gene data show CDR1 as MNHEY and CDR2 as SVGAGI. Here the CDR3 DNA reads TGTGCCAGCAGTTACCTGGGGGGGGGACGGAATGAGCAGTTCTTC. It translates to CASSYLGGGRNEQFF.

J is TRBJ1-3 and V is TRBV9; perhaps TRBD1 as D (6 bases). The ends were cut back, 3 bases at V and 2 bases at J, with 21 bases in the middle. The CDR3 sequence is 18 residues long. Germline-derived CDR1 and CDR2 are SGDLS and YYNGEE. The CDR3 DNA sequence: TGTGCCAGCAGCGGGCCCCGCCGGGGGGCACCCGCTGGAAACACCATATATTTT. This sequence encodes CASSGPRRGAPAGNTIYF.

The V gene is TRBV5-4, the J gene TRBJ1-2; 10 bases align to TRBD1. The CDR3 length is 15 residues. Germline loops: CDR1 SGHNT, CDR2 YYREEE (reference sequence). V shed 4 bases and J 2 bases; nucleotides not matched to a gene: 5. CDR3 nucleotide sequence: TGTGCCAGCAGCCCCGGGACAGGGGCAAACTATGGCTACACCTTC. Residues: CASSPGTGANYGYTF.

The chain is built from TRBV28 and TRBJ1-5, with 9 bases identical to TRBD1. J was trimmed by 4 bases and V by 5 bases; bases with no gene match: 6. Germline V gene sequence: CDR1 MDHEN, CDR2 SYDVKM. This CDR3 is built from 15 residues. CDR3 loop: CASSTGTGRNQPQHF. As DNA, the CDR3 is TGTGCCAGCAGTACCGGGACAGGGAGGAATCAGCCCCAGCATTTT.

This clone was seen only a few times. The J gene is TRBJ2-3, the V gene TRBV19; TRBD2 aligns across 9 bases. The J segment lost 2 bases and the V segment lost 6 bases, leaving 15 bases of the junction unmatched. This CDR3 comprises 18 residues. CDR1 LNHDA and CDR2 SQIVND come from the germline V gene (reference sequence). The CDR3, as DNA: TGTGCCAGTAGCCTCCATGGACTAGCGAGGGAATACACAGATACGCAGTATTTT. Translation: CASSLHGLAREYTDTQYF.

The CDR3: CASSLSVDGVGQPQHF. The CDR3, as DNA: TGTGCCAGCAGTTTATCGGTGGACGGGGTGGGCCAGCCCCAGCATTTT. The chain employs TRBV27 and TRBJ1-5; D ambiguous. Germline-derived CDR1 and CDR2 are MNHEY and SMNVEV (reference sequence). The V gene lost 0 bases and the J gene lost 7 bases, with 16 bases spanning the gap. The CDR3 runs 16 residues.

J is TRBJ2-5 and V is TRBV7-2; D is possibly TRBD2 (5 bases). V was shortened by 0 bases and J by 1 base, with 9 bases between the two germline ends. The V gene's germline CDR1 is SGHTA and CDR2 FQGNSA. This CDR3 is built from 15 residues. The CDR3 reads CASSLASGLQETQYF. The CDR3 bases are TGTGCCAGCAGCTTAGCGAGCGGACTCCAAGAGACCCAGTACTTC. The full variable domain, with the rest looked up from reference TRBV7-2 and TRBJ2-5, is GAGVSQSPSNKVTEKGKDVELRCDPISGHTALYWYRQSLGQGLEFLIYFQGNSAPDKSGLPSDRFSAERTGGSVSTLTIQRTQQEDSAVYLCASSLASGLQETQYFGPGTRLLVL.

This clone was counted only a few times. The CDR3 sequence is CASSLDLGQAESYTF. The CDR3 DNA follows: TGTGCCAGCAGCTTAGATCTGGGACAGGCTGAGAGCTACACCTTC. The rearrangement uses TRBV11-2 and TRBJ1-2; TRBD1 agrees at 8 bases. The junction had 9 bases not matched to a gene; V was cut back by 0 bases and J by 9 bases. Per germline, CDR1 SGHAT and CDR2 FQNNGV. CDR3 size: 15 residues.